This is a list of T cell receptor beta chains from one sample in a study of sequential checkpoint blockade in melanoma. The method was immunoSEQ multiplex PCR; TCRdb's version includes in-frame clones alone and lacks a portion of them. The profile shows about 11,000 clones, approximately 81% of them singletons. The material sequenced was CD8+ T cells sorted from blood (inferred from file names), taken from a patient given nivolumab and ipilimumab in sequence. Source of these receptors: a human donor with melanoma. Each CDR3 is given with its conserved first and last residue. The D gene is left open where the match is weak. Part of the rows lack a size; the others show once, few, many or a class for expanded clones.

J gene	D gene	V gene	clone size	CDR3 DNA	CDR3 protein
TRBJ2-7	TRBD2	TRBV4-1	few	TGCGCCAGCAGCCAGGTAGGGACTAATTCCTACGAGCAGTACTTC	CASSQVGTNSYEQYF
TRBJ1-3	-	TRBV21-1	medium-sized	TGTGCCAGCAGCAAACCCGTTCTAACTGGAAACACCATATATTTT	CASSKPVLTGNTIYF
TRBJ1-1	-	TRBV4-1	-	TGCGCCAGCAGCCAAACAGTGAACACTGAAGCTTTCTTT	CASSQTVNTEAFF
TRBJ2-7	TRBD1	TRBV7-9	-	TGTGCCAGCAGCTTAGGGACAGGGGCTGCCTACGAGCAGTACTTC	CASSLGTGAAYEQYF
TRBJ2-2	-	TRBV13	-	TGTGCCAGCAGCGCAAGAGGGCCGAACACCGGGGAGCTGTTTTTT	CASSARGPNTGELFF
TRBJ1-2	TRBD1	TRBV4-1	-	TGCGCCAGCAGCCTCATCCCTTACGAACAGGGGGCGCGTGGCTACACCTTC	CASSLIPYEQGARGYTF
TRBJ2-2	-	TRBV27	-	TGTGCCAGCAGTTCGCAGGTGTTGAACACCGGGGAGCTGTTTTTT	CASSSQVLNTGELFF
TRBJ2-5	-	TRBV27	-	TGTGCCAGCAGGGGGTCAGGGTCAGGAGAGACCCAGTACTTC	CASRGSGSGETQYF
TRBJ2-7	-	TRBV5-1	-	TGCGCCAGCAGAGAAGGGACAACCTCCTACGAGCAGTACTTC	CASREGTTSYEQYF
TRBJ1-2	TRBD1	TRBV4-1	-	TGCGCCAGCAGCCTTCGACAGGGATCCCCCTTCGAGGGCTACACCTTC	CASSLRQGSPFEGYTF
TRBJ1-1	-	TRBV2	-	TGTGCCAGCAGTGACCGGGGTCACACTGAAGCTTTCTTT	CASSDRGHTEAFF
TRBJ2-1	TRBD2	TRBV29-1	once	TGCAGCGTTGAAGGGTTAGCGGGAAACTACAATGAGCAGTTCTTC	CSVEGLAGNYNEQFF
TRBJ2-7	-	TRBV27	-	TGTGCCAGCAGTCCCGGAGTAAACTACAAGCAGTACTTC	CASSPGVNYKQYF
TRBJ1-1	TRBD1	TRBV19	-	TGTGCCAGTAGTACGGCCGGGACAGCGAACACTGAAGCTTTCTTT	CASSTAGTANTEAFF
TRBJ2-7	-	TRBV28	-	TGTGCCAGCAGTTGGAGTCTCGAGCAGTACTTC	CASSWSLEQYF
TRBJ2-5	-	TRBV5-4	-	TGTGCCAGCAGCTTGACTCGGCAAGAGACCCAGTACTTC	CASSLTRQETQYF
TRBJ1-1	TRBD1	TRBV11-2	-	TGTGCCAGCAGTTACAGGGGGCTAGAAGCTTTCTTT	CASSYRGLEAFF
TRBJ2-1	TRBD2	TRBV5-5	few	TGTGCCAGCAGCCCCGCGGGGGATAACAATGAGCAGTTCTTC	CASSPAGDNNEQFF
TRBJ1-2	TRBD1	TRBV6-6	-	TGTGCCAGCAGGACAGGGGACGGCTACACCTTC	CASRTGDGYTF
TRBJ2-1	TRBD2	TRBV4-1	-	TGCGCCAGCAGCCTAGGGACTAGCGGTATCTACAATGAGCAGTTCTTC	CASSLGTSGIYNEQFF
TRBJ2-7	TRBD2	TRBV27	-	TGTGCCAGCAGTTCTCCTTCCCTCCTAGCGGGAGCAACCTACGAGCAGTACTTC	CASSSPSLLAGATYEQYF
TRBJ2-7	-	TRBV11-1	-	TGTGCCAGCAGCTTAGGGCAGGGAACCCTCTACGAGCAGTACTTC	CASSLGQGTLYEQYF
TRBJ1-6	TRBD1	TRBV29-1	-	TGCAGCGCCGCCACAGGGGGAGATTCACCCCTCCACTTT	CSAATGGDSPLHF
TRBJ2-2	-	TRBV7-9	-	TGTGCCAGCGAGGAGTTCACCGGGGAGCTGTTTTTT	CASEEFTGELFF
TRBJ2-2	TRBD2	TRBV27	-	TGTGCCAGCAGTTGGGCTAGCGGGGCGGGCGGGGAGCTGTTTTTT	CASSWASGAGGELFF
TRBJ1-2	-	TRBV7-8	-	TGTGCCAGCAGCTTAAAAGGACAGCAGGCCTCCTATGGCTACACCTTC	CASSLKGQQASYGYTF
TRBJ2-1	TRBD2	TRBV2	-	TGTGCCAGCAGTGTGGGGCTGGGGGGGACTAGCAGGGATGAGCAGTTCTTC	CASSVGLGGTSRDEQFF